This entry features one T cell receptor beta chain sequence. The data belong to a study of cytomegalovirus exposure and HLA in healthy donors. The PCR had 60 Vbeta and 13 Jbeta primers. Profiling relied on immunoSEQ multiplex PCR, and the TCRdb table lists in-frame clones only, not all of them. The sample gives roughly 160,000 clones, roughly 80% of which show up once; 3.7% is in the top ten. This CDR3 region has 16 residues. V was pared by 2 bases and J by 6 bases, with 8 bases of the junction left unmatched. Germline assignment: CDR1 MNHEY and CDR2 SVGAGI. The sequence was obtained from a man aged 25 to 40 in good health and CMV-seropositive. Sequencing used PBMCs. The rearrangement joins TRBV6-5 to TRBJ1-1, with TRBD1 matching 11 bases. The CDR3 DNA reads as TGTGCCAGCAGTTACGCCGGACAGGGGGCGAGGTCTGAAGCTTTCTTT. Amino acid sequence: CASSYAGQGARSEAFF.